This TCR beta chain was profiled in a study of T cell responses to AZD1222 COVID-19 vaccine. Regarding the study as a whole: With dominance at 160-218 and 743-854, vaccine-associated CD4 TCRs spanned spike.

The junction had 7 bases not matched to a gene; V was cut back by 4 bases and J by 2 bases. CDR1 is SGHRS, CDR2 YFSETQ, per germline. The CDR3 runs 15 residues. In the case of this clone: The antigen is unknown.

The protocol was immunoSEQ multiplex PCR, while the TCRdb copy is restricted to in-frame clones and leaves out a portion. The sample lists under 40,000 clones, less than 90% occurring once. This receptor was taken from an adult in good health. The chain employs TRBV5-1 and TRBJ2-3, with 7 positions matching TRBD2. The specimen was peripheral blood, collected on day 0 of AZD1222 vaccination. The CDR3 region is CASSAGRDYTDTQYF. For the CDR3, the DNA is TGCGCCAGCAGCGCAGGTCGGGACTACACAGATACGCAGTATTTT.